A single sample is the source of the 19 T cell receptor beta chains below, sequenced in a study of T cell repertoires in cytomegalovirus infection. TCRdb used MiXCR to reprocess the reads, holding one entry per CDR3 protein. The sample records fewer than 250,000 distinct CDR3 sequences, 22% being singletons. What was sequenced was CD8+ T cells from PBMCs. The receptors here all came from a human donor in good health (CMV status not recorded). Some clones in this sample may be carry-over from other donors' samples.

V and J are TRBV7-3 and TRBJ1-2; the D is unclear. Trimming took off 5 bases at V and 4 bases at J, with 17 bases between the two ends. The germline CDR1 and CDR2 sequences are SGHTA and FQGTGA. This CDR3 contains 15 residues. CDR3 sequence: CASSPPVRTGYGYTF. CDR3 DNA: TGTGCCAGCAGCCCCCCGGTTCGGACCGGCTATGGCTACACCTTC.

This sequence joins TRBV18 and TRBJ2-7, with a weak D call TRBD1 (6 bases). The CDR3 loop spans 15 amino acids. Between the trimmed V and J ends, which lost 2 bases and 5 bases, there was a span of 16 bases. Per the germline V gene, CDR1 is KGHSH and CDR2 is LQKENI. CDR3 coding DNA: TGTGCCAGCTCACCAGCAGGGGTGGCAGCGGACGAGCAGTACTTC. The encoded protein is CASSPAGVAADEQYF.

This clonotype was picked up a small number of times. The chain carries TRBV7-6 and TRBJ1-4, with no clear D. Germline V gene lookup returns CDR1 SGHVS and CDR2 FNYEAQ. The V end was cut by 5 bases, the J end by 0 bases, with 4 bases between. The CDR3 spans 13 residues. As DNA, the CDR3 is TGTGCCAGCAGCCGGTCAACTAATGAAAAACTGTTTTTT. It yields the protein CASSRSTNEKLFF.

This clonotype was detected only a few times. This chain connects TRBV6-2 or TRBV6-3 to TRBJ2-3, with TRBD2 matching 14 bases. This CDR3 contains 18 residues. The V gene's germline CDR1 is MNHEY and CDR2 SVGEGT. With 7 bases clipped from V and 2 bases from J, the junction kept 11 bases outside the gene matches. DNA of the CDR3: TGTGCCAGCACCCGGACTAGCGGGGGGTTTTGGGCCACAGATACGCAGTATTTT. Residues: CASTRTSGGFWATDTQYF.

This clonotype showed up many times. The V and J genes are TRBV12-3 or TRBV12-4 and TRBJ1-2; possibly TRBD1 for D (5 bases). V was pared by 1 base and J by 7 bases, with 10 bases between. The CDR3 has 13 residues. CDR3 coding DNA: TGTGCCAGCAGTTTAGGGGGCTCGGTTGGCTACACCTTC. This encodes CASSLGGSVGYTF.

This clonotype has at least ten counts. This chain connects TRBV4-2 to TRBJ2-7; D is possibly TRBD1 or TRBD2 (5 bases each). Germline CDR1 LGHNA, CDR2 YNFKEQ. This CDR3 has 15 amino acids. Between the trimmed V and J ends, which lost 0 bases and 6 bases, there was a span of 15 bases. DNA for the CDR3: TGTGCCAGCAGCCAAGAGGCCATGGGACGCTCCGAGCAGTACTTC. It is translated as CASSQEAMGRSEQYF.

This clonotype was detected many times. V and J are TRBV7-8 and TRBJ1-1, with 9 bases matching TRBD1. The V and J ends lost 1 base and 8 bases, in that order; junction bases with no gene match: 5. Per the germline V gene, CDR1 is SGHVS and CDR2 is FQNEAQ. The CDR3 loop spans 14 amino acids. The CDR3 loop reads CASSLVTGGWEAFF. CDR3 DNA sequence: TGTGCCAGCAGCTTAGTGACAGGGGGGTGGGAAGCTTTCTTT.

This clonotype was found a few times. This chain uses TRBV2 with TRBJ2-6, with D possibly TRBD1 on 5 matching bases. The V end was cut by 4 bases, the J end by 0 bases, with 7 bases between. The CDR3 consists of 15 residues. Germline V gene data show CDR1 as SNHLY and CDR2 as FYNNEI. This CDR3 is CASSGGFSGANVLTF. CDR3 DNA sequence: TGTGCCAGCAGTGGGGGCTTCTCTGGGGCCAACGTCCTGACTTTC.

This clonotype was counted a few times. This chain joins TRBV12-3 or TRBV12-4 and TRBJ2-3; D uncertain. V dropped 5 bases and J dropped 4 bases, with 19 bases sitting between them. The CDR3 is 16 amino acids. The CDR3 spells CASSEFLLVQADTQYF. The DNA of the CDR3 is TGTGCCAGCAGTGAGTTCTTGCTCGTTCAGGCAGATACGCAGTATTTT.

The chain has TRBV28 and TRBJ2-3; the D gene is possibly TRBD2 (5 bases). Per germline, CDR1 MDHEN and CDR2 SYDVKM. Between the trimmed V and J ends, which lost 10 bases and 0 bases, there was a span of 14 bases. The CDR3 is made up of 14 amino acids. The CDR3 protein is CATEADHSTDTQYF. CDR3 DNA sequence: TGTGCCACAGAAGCGGACCATAGCACAGATACGCAGTATTTT.

This clonotype was seen a handful of times. This rearrangement joins TRBV7-8 to TRBJ2-3; 15 nucleotides line up with TRBD2. Germline CDR1 and CDR2: SGHVS and FQNEAQ. Trimming removed 3 bases from V and 5 bases from J; junction bases left unmatched: 3. The CDR3 is made up of 16 amino acids. In DNA form, the CDR3 reads TGTGCCAGCAGCTTGGCGGGACTAGCGGGGGGAGATACGCAGTATTTT. Protein: CASSLAGLAGGDTQYF.

The sample holds a few counts of this clonotype. The rearrangement links TRBV29-1 to TRBJ2-5; either TRBD1 or TRBD2 may fit D (7 bases each). Trimming took 6 bases from V and 2 from J, leaving 25 bases between them. The CDR3 loop spans 17 amino acids. CDR1 and CDR2 from the germline V gene are SQVTM and ANQGSEA. In DNA, the CDR3 is TGCAGCGTCCGCGGGGGAAGCCCCTCCAGGGGGCAAGAGACCCAGTACTTC. Protein product: CSVRGGSPSRGQETQYF.

Ten or more counts support this clonotype. This chain links TRBV7-2 with TRBJ2-7, with TRBD2 as a possible D gene (6 bases). Per the germline V gene, CDR1 is SGHTA and CDR2 is FQGNSA. The CDR3 covers 13 residues. V lost 5 bases and J lost 2, with 10 bases in between. In DNA, the CDR3 is TGTGCCAGCAGCCCGGGACTCACCTACGAGCAGTACTTC. This translates into CASSPGLTYEQYF.

This sequence joins TRBV7-8 and TRBJ2-3; 15 bases agree with TRBD2. Germline values: CDR1 SGHVS, CDR2 FQNEAQ. The V gene end was trimmed by 1 base and the J gene end by 7 bases; junction bases not matched to a gene: 6. The CDR3 is 17 amino acids. In nucleotides, the CDR3 is TGTGCCAGCAGCTTAGGGACTAGCGGGGGGGGGGTGTATACGCAGTATTTT. It codes for CASSLGTSGGGVYTQYF.

V usage is TRBV24-1 and J usage is TRBJ2-1; TRBD1 matches at 7 bases. Trimming cost V 4 bases and J 6 bases; bases outside gene matches: 5. This CDR3 has 14 residues. CDR1 and CDR2 (germline): KGHDR, SFDVKD. The DNA for the CDR3 is TGTGCCACCAGTGACCAGGGACAGCTCAATGAGCAGTTCTTC. Amino acids: CATSDQGQLNEQFF.

Ten or more counts support this clonotype. The V call is TRBV27, the J call TRBJ2-1; possible D gene TRBD2, 7 bases. V lost 6 bases, J lost 4 bases, and 16 bases lay in between. The length of the CDR3 is 15 residues. In germline, CDR1 is MNHEY, CDR2 SMNVEV (reference sequence). This chain's CDR3 is CASSRRGANYNEQFF. The CDR3 bases are TGTGCCAGCAGCCGCCGGGGGGCCAATTACAATGAGCAGTTCTTC.

This clonotype showed up many times. This chain connects TRBV7-8 to TRBJ2-7; no clear D gene. This CDR3 contains 12 residues. The germline gives CDR1 SGHVS, CDR2 FQNEAQ. V was shortened by 2 bases and J by 5 bases, with 7 bases between the two germline ends. CDR3 bases: TGTGCCAGCAGCTTAATATCCGACGAGCAGTACTTC. As protein: CASSLISDEQYF.

This clonotype was observed a few times. The CDR3 bases are TGTGCCAGCAGTGGAACGACAGGGAGTTCCGGGGAGCTGTTTTTT. Its protein product is CASSGTTGSSGELFF. The genes are TRBV6-1 and TRBJ2-2; 7 positions match TRBD1. V was clipped by 4 bases and J by 6 bases; unmatched bases: 8. The CDR3 spans 15 residues. CDR1 and CDR2 (germline): MNHNS, SASEGT.

This clonotype has just a few counts. This sequence joins TRBV6-5 and TRBJ2-6; TRBD1 agrees at 7 bases. This CDR3 region has 16 residues. With 7 bases clipped from V and 0 bases from J, the junction kept 6 bases outside the gene matches. In germline, CDR1 is MNHEY, CDR2 SVGAGI. DNA of the CDR3: TGTGCCAGCACACAGGGGACCCACTCTGGGGCCAACGTCCTGACTTTC. Its translation: CASTQGTHSGANVLTF.